Shown below are 8 T cell receptor beta chains from a single sample sequenced in a study of cytomegalovirus exposure and HLA in healthy donors. The PCR was carried out with 60 Vbeta primers and 13 Jbeta primers. The data were produced by immunoSEQ multiplex PCR, yet TCRdb's version contains in-frame clones alone and is incomplete. The table records 95,000 to 100,000 clones, around 82% of them present only once. The specimen was PBMCs. These receptors were obtained from a man aged 35 to 55 in good health and CMV-seronegative.

The chain is built from TRBV14 and TRBJ2-5, with unresolved D. Germline-derived CDR1 and CDR2 are SGHDN and FVKESK. CDR3 length: 14 residues. V was trimmed by 5 bases and J by 4 bases, leaving 14 bases between them. The CDR3 coding sequence is TGTGCCAGCAGCATAGACTCAGTGGGAGAGACCCAGTACTTC. As protein: CASSIDSVGETQYF. Full variable domain (remainder filled in from reference TRBV14 and TRBJ2-5): EAGVTQFPSHSVIEKGQTVTLRCDPISGHDNLYWYRRVMGKEIKFLLHFVKESKQDESGMPNNRFLAERTGGTYSTLKVQPAELEDSGVYFCASSIDSVGETQYFGPGTRLLVL.

The rearrangement uses TRBV11-2 and TRBJ2-2; D might be TRBD1 (5 bases). V lost 6 bases and J lost 6, with 17 bases in between. Germline CDR1 reads SGHAT; CDR2 reads FQNNGV. The CDR3 has 15 residues. CDR3 nucleotide sequence: TGTGCCAGCAGTCCAAGAACTGGGGCCGCCGGGGAGCTGTTTTTT. Amino acids: CASSPRTGAAGELFF.

The chain joins TRBV6-6 to TRBJ2-5, with D tentatively TRBD2 (6 bases). The CDR3 runs 13 residues. V was pared by 10 bases and J by 1 base, with 13 bases between. Germline CDR1 MNHNY, CDR2 SVGAGI (reference sequence). The CDR3 is CATKVGGQETQYF. The CDR3 region has the DNA TGTGCCACCAAGGTGGGGGGCCAAGAGACCCAGTACTTC.

This clone was counted only a few times. The chain joins TRBV5-1 to TRBJ2-2; D may be TRBD1 (5 bases). Germline-derived CDR1 and CDR2 are SGHRS and YFSETQ. Trimming removed 2 bases at V and 7 bases at J, with 12 bases between. The CDR3 loop spans 14 amino acids. The CDR3 DNA follows: TGCGCCAGCAGCTTAGTCGCAGGGTACGGGGAGCTGTTTTTT. Translating gives CASSLVAGYGELFF.

The chain has TRBV27 and TRBJ1-2; 11 bases map to TRBD1. The germline CDR1 and CDR2 sequences are MNHEY and SMNVEV (reference sequence). V trimming: 6 bases; J trimming: 7 bases; junction bases outside the gene matches: 7. The CDR3 is made up of 14 amino acids. This CDR3 reads CASSPGQGGFGYTF. The CDR3 DNA reads TGTGCCAGCAGCCCGGGACAGGGGGGCTTTGGCTACACCTTC.

This sequence joins TRBV5-6 and TRBJ2-1, with 9 bases lining up with TRBD1. This CDR3 spans 16 amino acids. CDR1 SGHDT and CDR2 YYEEEE come from the germline V gene. V lost 4 bases, J lost 6 bases, and 11 bases stayed unmatched. The DNA for the CDR3 is TGTGCCAGCAGCGGGGGCCGGAGGACAGGGGCCAATGAGCAGTTCTTC. It codes for CASSGGRRTGANEQFF.

This chain links TRBV9 with TRBJ1-6; 9 positions match TRBD1. Trimming removed 5 bases from V and 5 bases from J; junction bases left unmatched: 2. Per germline, CDR1 SGDLS and CDR2 YYNGEE. The CDR3 spans 14 residues. The CDR3 region has the DNA TGTGCCAGCAGAGGACAGGGGAATAATTCACCCCTCCACTTT. Its protein is CASRGQGNNSPLHF.

This clone turned up a few times. The J gene is TRBJ2-7, the V gene TRBV11-2; 8 bases map to TRBD2. J lost 0 bases, V lost 5 bases, and 12 bases had no gene match. CDR3 length: 17 residues. Germline CDR1 SGHAT, CDR2 FQNNGV. The CDR3 loop is CASSTRLASGSSYEQYF. CDR3 in DNA: TGTGCCAGCAGCACCCGACTCGCCAGCGGGAGCTCCTACGAGCAGTACTTC.